This T cell receptor (beta chain) was identified during a study of T cells in Graves' hyperthyroidism and ophthalmopathy. Study observations and caveats: With a median lead of roughly 6.8 months before onset, the model predicted ophthalmopathy.

RNA transcripts gave rise to amplified TCR beta CDR3 regions. A first-round RT-PCR of the TCR CDR3 used the HTBI primer set. Via MiXCR, TCRdb re-called the multiplex PCR reads, giving one row per CDR3 protein. The table includes under 250,000 distinct CDR3 sequences, more than 20% detected once. V lost 1 base to trimming and J lost 2 bases, with 9 bases between them. This CDR3 has 14 amino acids. This clonotype was found many times. What it binds is not known. The source material was blood. The genes are TRBV12-3 or TRBV12-4 and TRBJ2-7; a weak D match, TRBD2 (5 bases). The TCR sequence derives from a woman aged 40 to 50 with Graves' ophthalmopathy. CDR3 in amino acids: CASSLVSEAYEQYF. CDR3 coding DNA: TGTGCCAGCAGTTTAGTTTCGGAGGCCTACGAGCAGTACTTC.